This T cell receptor (beta chain) was found in a study of T cell changes during pregnancy in multiple sclerosis. Trimming cost V 7 bases and J 1 base, with 12 bases left between them. The CDR3 runs 14 residues. CDR1 and CDR2 from the germline V gene are LNHDA and SQIVND (reference sequence). Repertoires were generated with immunoSEQ multiplex PCR, while TCRdb's copy carries only in-frame clones and drops some. Among about 69,000 clones listed, roughly 93% were seen once. In its sample, this clone was seen once. The sequences come from peripheral blood, collected in the third trimester of pregnancy. This TCR derives from a female donor with multiple sclerosis, enrolled in a pregnancy study. The V gene is TRBV19, the J gene TRBJ2-3, with no clear D. CDR3 residues: CASKEFSRTDTQYF. The CDR3 bases are TGTGCCAGTAAGGAGTTTTCTCGCACAGATACGCAGTATTTT.